This TCR beta chain emerged from a study of cytomegalovirus exposure and HLA in healthy donors. Study overall: Unique TCRs from HLA-typed donors, 70 million to 100 million of them, were held in an early data release.

Primers: 60 Vbeta forward and 13 Jbeta reverse. The repertoire was sequenced with immunoSEQ multiplex PCR; TCRdb's copy has only in-frame clones and lacks some. The sample has approximately 220,000 clones, 65% to 80% seen once. As for this clone: Its antigen is not identified.

The CDR3 totals 15 residues. The V end was cut by 0 bases, the J end by 3 bases, with 12 bases between. Germline values: CDR1 LNHNV, CDR2 YYDKDF (reference sequence). Study conclusions and caveats: Differences between HLA loci emerged in a later analysis of TCR association rates, with DRB1 most and HLA-C fewest. Further analysis, carried out later, found HLA-associated TCR beta chains more clonally expanded than equally common other chains. The classifier, whose performance was assessed in both the original and validation cohorts, reportedly diagnosed cytomegalovirus status with high specificity and sensitivity.

Material: PBMCs. V gene TRBV15 combines with J gene TRBJ2-7; a possible D gene is TRBD2 (6 bases). The sequence was collected from a girl aged 2-10 years in good health and CMV-seronegative. The CDR3 loop is CATSRDLGGGYEQYF. CDR3 nucleotide sequence: TGTGCCACCAGCAGAGATCTGGGGGGAGGCTACGAGCAGTACTTC. The variable domain in full, completed from reference TRBV15 and TRBJ2-7, reads DAMVIQNPRYQVTQFGKPVTLSCSQTLNHNVMYWYQQKSSQAPKLLFHYYDKDFNNEADTPDNFQSRRPNTSFCFLDIRSPGLGDTAMYLCATSRDLGGGYEQYFGPGTRLTVT.